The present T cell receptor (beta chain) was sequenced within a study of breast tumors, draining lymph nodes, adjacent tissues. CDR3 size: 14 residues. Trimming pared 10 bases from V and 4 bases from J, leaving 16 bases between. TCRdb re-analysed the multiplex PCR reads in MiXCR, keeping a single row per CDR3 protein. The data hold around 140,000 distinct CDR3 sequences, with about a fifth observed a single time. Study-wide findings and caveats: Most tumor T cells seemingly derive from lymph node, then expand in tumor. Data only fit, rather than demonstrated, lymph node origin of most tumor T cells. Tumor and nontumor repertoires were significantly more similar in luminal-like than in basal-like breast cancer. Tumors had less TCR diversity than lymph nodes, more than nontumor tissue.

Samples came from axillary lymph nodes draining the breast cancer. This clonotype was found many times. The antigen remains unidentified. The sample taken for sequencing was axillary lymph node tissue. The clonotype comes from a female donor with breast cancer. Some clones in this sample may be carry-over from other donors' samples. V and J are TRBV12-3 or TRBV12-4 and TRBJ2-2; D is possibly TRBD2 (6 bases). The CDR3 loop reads CATSRSGGTGELFF. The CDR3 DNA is TGTGCCACCTCCCGGTCCGGGGGCACCGGGGAGCTGTTTTTT.